Below are 26 T cell receptor beta chains sequenced from a single sample in a study of cytomegalovirus exposure and HLA in healthy donors. PCR used 60 Vbeta primers and 13 Jbeta primers. Libraries were prepared by immunoSEQ multiplex PCR; TCRdb keeps only in-frame clonotypes and omits some of them. The profile shows under 150,000 clones, approximately 78% of them singletons. Sequenced: PBMCs. Every receptor here comes from a woman in her 40s in good health and CMV-seronegative.

V is TRBV28 and J is TRBJ2-1, with 9 bases fitting TRBD2. Germline V gene lookup returns CDR1 MDHEN and CDR2 SYDVKM. The CDR3 has 16 residues. V gave up 4 bases and J gave up 5 bases; unmatched junction bases: 9. CDR3 nucleotide sequence: TGTGCCAGCAGTTCCCCGGTAGCGGGAGCCCACAATGAGCAGTTCTTC. Residues: CASSSPVAGAHNEQFF.

This chain links TRBV28 with TRBJ2-1, with a tentative D call TRBD1 (6 bases). This CDR3 spans 16 amino acids. Per the germline V gene, CDR1 is MDHEN and CDR2 is SYDVKM. V was cut by 6 bases and J by 4 bases, with 19 bases left in between. CDR3 region: CASRRPVTGDYNEQFF. The CDR3 DNA sequence: TGTGCCAGCAGACGTCCGGTGACAGGAGATTACAATGAGCAGTTCTTC.

The J gene is TRBJ2-7, the V gene TRBV28; 11 bases fit TRBD2. J was trimmed by 2 bases and V by 5 bases; bases with no gene match: 5. CDR1 is MDHEN and CDR2 is SYDVKM in the germline V gene. This CDR3 has 15 residues. The CDR3 nucleotides read TGTGCCAGCAGTCCCGGGACTAGCGGAACCTACGAGCAGTACTTC. It translates to CASSPGTSGTYEQYF. The full variable domain, completed using reference TRBV28 and TRBJ2-7, is DVKVTQSSRYLVKRTGEKVFLECVQDMDHENMFWYRQDPGLGLRLIYFSYDVKMKEKGDIPEGYSVSREKKERFSLILESASTNQTSMYLCASSPGTSGTYEQYFGPGTRLTVT.

This clone has just one count. The chain joins TRBV28 to TRBJ2-4, with D tentatively TRBD1 (5 bases). V was clipped by 1 base and J by 0 bases, with 7 bases between them. Per germline, CDR1 MDHEN and CDR2 SYDVKM. CDR3 length: 15 amino acids. In DNA form, the CDR3 reads TGTGCCAGCAGTTTATCCAGGGTAGCCAAAAACATTCAGTACTTC. Amino acid sequence: CASSLSRVAKNIQYF.

This chain links TRBV13 with TRBJ1-5, with D tentatively TRBD1 (6 bases). The CDR3 loop spans 15 amino acids. Between the trimmed V and J ends, which lost 3 bases and 6 bases, there was a span of 15 bases. Germline CDR1 and CDR2: PRHDT and FYEKMQ (reference sequence). The CDR3 DNA follows: TGTGCCAGCAGCTTCTCAGGGGCCGTCCGTCAGCCCCAGCATTTT. Protein sequence: CASSFSGAVRQPQHF.

The chain recombines TRBV5-1 with TRBJ2-5, with 8 positions matching TRBD2. J gave up 7 bases and V 4 bases, and 12 bases lay outside the gene matches. The CDR3 is 15 residues long. In germline, CDR1 is SGHRS, CDR2 YFSETQ. The CDR3 here is CASSPRTSPRGTQYF. In nucleotides, the CDR3 is TGCGCCAGCAGCCCAAGGACTAGCCCTAGAGGGACCCAGTACTTC. Using reference TRBV5-1 and TRBJ2-5 for the parts outside the CDR3, the full variable domain is KAGVTQTPRYLIKTRGQQVTLSCSPISGHRSVSWYQQTPGQGLQFLFEYFSETQRNKGNFPGRFSGRQFSNSRSEMNVSTLELGDSALYLCASSPRTSPRGTQYFGPGTRLLVL.

CDR3 residues: CASSEFGRAGDEQYF. The CDR3 DNA reads TGTGCCAGCAGTGAGTTTGGGAGGGCAGGCGACGAGCAGTACTTC. This chain connects TRBV6-1 to TRBJ2-5; TRBD2 agrees at 7 bases. The DNA end favors TRBJ2-7, so the J call may be wrong. CDR1 is MNHNS, CDR2 SASEGT, per germline. The CDR3 runs 15 residues.

The gene calls are TRBV6-5 and TRBJ2-5; D possibly corresponds to TRBD2 (5 bases). The CDR3 length is 14 residues. CDR1 is MNHEY and CDR2 is SVGAGI in the germline V gene. Trimming left V 5 bases short and J 5 bases short, with 15 bases between. The chain's CDR3 is CASSEGQMSETQYF. In DNA, the CDR3 is TGTGCCAGCAGTGAGGGCCAAATGTCGGAGACCCAGTACTTC.

This clone has only a few counts. The V call is TRBV28, the J call TRBJ2-7, with D perhaps matching TRBD2 (5 bases). Germline loops: CDR1 MDHEN, CDR2 SYDVKM. The CDR3 extends over 11 amino acids. V gave up 6 bases and J gave up 3 bases, with 6 bases separating them. Here the CDR3 reads CASSSGYEQYF. As DNA, the CDR3 is TGTGCCAGCAGCAGCGGCTACGAGCAGTACTTC.

The chain is built from TRBV28 and TRBJ2-7, with D hard to call. CDR3 length: 18 residues. Germline V gene lookup returns CDR1 MDHEN and CDR2 SYDVKM. V lost 6 bases and J lost 5, with 29 bases in between. CDR3 coding DNA: TGTGCCAGCAGCCGTCCTCCCGCTTGGGTTATGGAGTTTGACGAGCAGTACTTC. This gives the protein CASSRPPAWVMEFDEQYF.

To note about this clone: The conserved closing phenylalanine or tryptophan is absent in this CDR3, likely reflecting a read error. The V and J genes are TRBV19 and TRBJ2-7; 8 bases fit TRBD1. The V segment lost 5 bases and the J segment 0 bases; nucleotides outside the gene matches: 6. Germline V gene sequence: CDR1 LNHDA, CDR2 SQIVND (reference sequence). This CDR3 is built from 15 residues. The CDR3 coding sequence is TGTGCCAGTAGTTTACGACAGGGGAACTCCTACGAGCAGTACTGC. Translating it yields CASSLRQGNSYEQYC.

This chain joins TRBV19 and TRBJ2-3; TRBD1 matches 8 bases. V shed 3 bases, J shed 5 bases, and the junction held 4 bases outside the gene matches. The CDR3 has 14 amino acids. The V gene's germline CDR1 is LNHDA and CDR2 SQIVND (reference sequence). In DNA form, the CDR3 reads TGTGCCAGTAGTATTTCACAGGGGGGAGATACGCAGTATTTT. The encoded protein is CASSISQGGDTQYF.

The rearrangement joins TRBV5-6 to TRBJ2-2; TRBD2 is a possible D gene (6 bases). Trimming cost V 5 bases and J 0 bases, with 14 bases left between them. CDR1 SGHDT and CDR2 YYEEEE come from the germline V gene. The CDR3 loop spans 16 amino acids. The CDR3 DNA is TGTGCCAGCAGGGGCGGGACGTTCGCGAACACCGGGGAGCTGTTTTTT. Translated, it gives CASRGGTFANTGELFF.

CDR3 nucleotides: TGTGCCAGCAAGCGGGATTCAGATACGCAGTATTTT. Protein product: CASKRDSDTQYF. The chain recombines TRBV2 with TRBJ2-3; TRBD2 matches 7 bases. Germline CDR1 reads SNHLY; CDR2 reads FYNNEI. This CDR3 comprises 12 residues. Trimming took 7 bases from V and 4 from J; bases not matched to a gene: 2. Full variable domain (outside the CDR3, taken from reference TRBV2 and TRBJ2-3): EPEVTQTPSHQVTQMGQEVILRCVPISNHLYFYWYRQILGQKVEFLVSFYNNEISEKSEIFDDQFSVERPDGSNFTLKIRSTKLEDSAMYFCASKRDSDTQYFGPGTRLTVL.

The rearrangement joins TRBV7-9 to TRBJ2-7, with 10 bases lining up with TRBD1. The CDR3 runs to 15 residues. The V and J ends lost 4 bases and 3 bases, in that order; junction bases with no gene match: 6. The V gene's germline CDR1 is SEHNR and CDR2 FQNEAQ (reference sequence). The DNA for the CDR3 is TGTGCCAGCAGCTCCAGGACAGGGGGAAACTACGAGCAGTACTTC. As protein: CASSSRTGGNYEQYF. Filled out from reference TRBV7-9 and TRBJ2-7, the complete variable domain reads DTGVSQNPRHKITKRGQNVTFRCDPISEHNRLYWYRQTLGQGPEFLTYFQNEAQLEKSRLLSDRFSAERPKGSFSTLEIQRTEQGDSAMYLCASSSRTGGNYEQYFGPGTRLTVT.

The table lists this clone with a count of one. The chain carries TRBV7-3 and TRBJ2-1; 8 bases agree with TRBD2. The CDR3 runs to 16 residues. Germline V CDR1 and CDR2: SGHTA, FQGTGA. The V gene end was trimmed by 4 bases and the J gene end by 0 bases; junction bases not matched to a gene: 5. CDR3 residues: CASSSGGGTSYNEQFF. In DNA form, the CDR3 reads TGTGCCAGCAGCTCCGGGGGGGGTACCTCCTACAATGAGCAGTTCTTC.

This chain connects TRBV2 to TRBJ2-7; a possible D gene is TRBD2 (5 bases). The CDR3 runs to 14 residues. Germline values: CDR1 SNHLY, CDR2 FYNNEI. V lost 1 base, J lost 6 bases, and 13 bases lay in between. The CDR3 loop reads CASSEVVDGVEQYF. CDR3 nucleotides: TGTGCCAGCAGTGAAGTCGTGGACGGGGTCGAGCAGTACTTC.

The V and J genes are TRBV11-2 and TRBJ1-1, with D hard to call. Trimming removed 5 bases from V and 1 base from J, with 14 bases in between. Germline V gene sequence: CDR1 SGHAT, CDR2 FQNNGV. The CDR3 sequence is 15 residues long. The CDR3 protein is CASSPRATRNTEAFF. CDR3 bases: TGTGCCAGCAGCCCGAGGGCCACAAGGAACACTGAAGCTTTCTTT.

The CDR3 loop reads CAIKGAGNYGYTF. The CDR3 DNA reads TGTGCCATCAAAGGGGCAGGGAACTATGGCTACACCTTC. The V call is TRBV10-3, the J call TRBJ1-2, with a weak D call TRBD1 (5 bases). Germline CDR1 and CDR2: ENHRY and SYGVKD. This CDR3 is built from 13 residues. The V and J ends lost 7 bases and 2 bases respectively, with 11 bases between them.

The gene calls are TRBV5-5 and TRBJ1-4, with D hard to call. The germline V gene encodes CDR1 SGHKS and CDR2 YYEKEE (reference sequence). V was trimmed by 3 bases and J by 8 bases, leaving 20 bases between them. The CDR3 length is 16 residues. In DNA, the CDR3 is TGTGCCAGCAGCTCGGTAAGAACGGGAGGCGCCGAAAAACTGTTTTTT. It encodes CASSSVRTGGAEKLFF.

J is TRBJ2-1 and V is TRBV15; possible D gene TRBD2, 6 bases. CDR3 length: 16 amino acids. The ends were cut back, 1 base at V and 5 bases at J, with 15 bases in the middle. Germline CDR1 reads LNHNV; CDR2 reads YYDKDF (reference sequence). The CDR3 region has the DNA TGTGCCACCAGCAGAGCCCCGGGAGCCAGGGACAATGAGCAGTTCTTC. Its translation is CATSRAPGARDNEQFF.

The chain recombines TRBV28 with TRBJ2-3; 9 positions match TRBD2. There are 16 residues in the CDR3. The germline gives CDR1 MDHEN, CDR2 SYDVKM. Trimming at V came to 1 base and at J to 3 bases, leaving 5 bases not matched to a gene. CDR3 in amino acids: CASSLYTSGLTDTQYF. Here the CDR3 DNA reads TGTGCCAGCAGTTTATACACTAGCGGGCTGACAGATACGCAGTATTTT.

The chain has TRBV9 and TRBJ1-4; 11 nucleotides match TRBD1. V lost 0 bases to trimming and J lost 6 bases; unmatched junction nucleotides: 1. The CDR3 sequence is 15 residues long. Germline V gives CDR1 SGDLS, CDR2 YYNGEE. The CDR3 protein is CASSVGTGGDEKLFF. In DNA, the CDR3 is TGTGCCAGCAGCGTAGGGACAGGGGGCGATGAAAAACTGTTTTTT.

This sequence joins TRBV10-3 and TRBJ2-5; the match to TRBD2 covers 8 bases. This CDR3 spans 16 amino acids. V dropped 6 bases and J dropped 7; count of bases not matched to a gene: 16. The germline gives CDR1 ENHRY, CDR2 SYGVKD. This chain's CDR3 is CAISKIAGPAPGTQYF. DNA of the CDR3: TGTGCCATCAGCAAAATAGCGGGACCAGCGCCGGGGACCCAGTACTTC.

This clone was seen just once. This chain joins TRBV5-1 and TRBJ1-2, with D tentatively TRBD1 (5 bases). This CDR3 has 16 amino acids. With 2 bases removed from V and 5 bases from J, the gap between germline ends came to 19 bases. The germline gives CDR1 SGHRS, CDR2 YFSETQ. The CDR3 here is CASSLTGGTDVYGYTF. The DNA for the CDR3 is TGCGCCAGCAGCTTAACTGGAGGGACGGACGTTTATGGCTACACCTTC.

The chain combines TRBV9 with TRBJ2-7; 8 nucleotides agree with TRBD1. V shed 1 base and J 2 bases; nucleotides not matched to a gene: 8. CDR3 length equals 16 residues. Looked up from germline, CDR1 is SGDLS and CDR2 is YYNGEE. Here the CDR3 reads CASSVSFDRGTYEQYF. The CDR3, as DNA: TGTGCCAGCAGCGTAAGTTTCGACAGGGGTACCTACGAGCAGTACTTC.